Listed below are T cell receptor beta chains from one sample, sequenced in a study of T cell responses to AZD1222 COVID-19 vaccine. Profiled with immunoSEQ multiplex PCR; TCRdb holds only in-frame clones, not every one. In the table there are roughly 130,000 clones, roughly 94% of which are singletons. Specimen: peripheral blood, collected on day 0 of AZD1222 vaccination. The receptors come from an adult in good health. CDR3s include the opening cysteine and the closing phenylalanine or tryptophan. Each record gives: clone size, D gene, V gene, J gene, CDR3 protein, CDR3 DNA. The D gene is left open where the match is weak. Rows give clone size only sometimes, using once, few, many, or a class for an expanded clone.

>NA|TRBD1|TRBV6-5|TRBJ1-2
CASSYSLTGRYGYTF
TGTGCCAGCAGTTACTCGTTGACAGGGCGCTATGGCTACACCTTC
>NA|NA|TRBV6-2/TRBV6-3|TRBJ1-2
CASSKRGDYGYTF
TGTGCCAGCAGTAAGCGAGGGGACTATGGCTACACCTTC
>NA|NA|TRBV4-1|TRBJ1-2
CASSHESRGRGVFYGYTF
TGCGCCAGCAGCCACGAAAGCAGGGGCAGGGGCGTATTCTATGGCTACACCTTC
>once|TRBD2|TRBV14|TRBJ2-7
CASSHRTTSGIKDEQYF
TGTGCCAGCAGCCACCGAACCACTAGCGGGATTAAAGACGAGCAGTACTTC
>NA|NA|TRBV2|TRBJ2-3
CASLGQGWTSGTDTQYF
TGTGCCAGCTTGGGACAGGGGTGGACTAGCGGCACAGATACGCAGTATTTT
>NA|NA|TRBV2|TRBJ1-6
CASDLRQASSYNSPLHF
TGTGCCAGCGATCTACGACAGGCCAGCTCCTATAATTCACCCCTCCACTTT
>NA|TRBD2|TRBV9|TRBJ2-1
CASSTSGSDEQFF
TGTGCCAGCAGCACAAGCGGGAGCGATGAGCAGTTCTTC
>NA|TRBD2|TRBV10-1|TRBJ2-1
CASSDGAGVGYNEQFF
TGCGCCAGCAGTGATGGAGCGGGAGTGGGATACAATGAGCAGTTCTTC
>NA|NA|TRBV18|TRBJ1-5
CASSPGVDREPQHF
TGTGCCAGCTCGCCCGGGGTGGACCGGGAGCCCCAGCATTTT
>NA|NA|TRBV12-3/TRBV12-4|TRBJ2-1
CASSIGLLEQFF
TGTGCCAGCAGTATAGGACTCCTTGAGCAGTTCTTC
>NA|NA|TRBV3-1/TRBV3-2|TRBJ1-1
CASSLGGGWTEAFF
TGTGCCAGCAGCCTCGGGGGGGGATGGACTGAAGCTTTCTTT
>NA|TRBD1|TRBV27|TRBJ1-1
CASSSYRDRGTEAFF
TGTGCCAGCAGTTCCTACCGGGACAGGGGAACTGAAGCTTTCTTT
>NA|NA|TRBV21-1|TRBJ2-7
CASSKLARRYEQYF
TGTGCCAGCAGCAAGCTAGCCCGCCGCTACGAGCAGTACTTC
>once|NA|TRBV6-5|TRBJ1-5
CASSYSSGGQPQHF
TGTGCCAGCAGTTACTCGAGCGGAGGCCAGCCCCAGCATTTT
>NA|TRBD1|TRBV7-2|TRBJ2-7
CASSATTGEPYEQYF
TGTGCCAGCAGCGCTACGACAGGGGAGCCCTACGAGCAGTACTTC
>NA|NA|TRBV5-1|TRBJ1-6
CASSEDSSGNSPLHF
TGCGCCAGCAGCGAGGACAGTTCGGGCAATTCACCCCTCCACTTT
>NA|NA|TRBV12-3/TRBV12-4|TRBJ1-2
CASTWQGTFGYTF
TGTGCCAGCACGTGGCAGGGGACGTTTGGCTACACCTTC
>NA|NA|TRBV28|TRBJ2-3
CASSFKWDGFRTDTQYF
TGTGCCAGCAGTTTTAAGTGGGACGGGTTCCGAACAGATACGCAGTATTTT
>NA|NA|TRBV19|TRBJ1-1
CASSIVWPQNTEAFF
TGTGCCAGTAGTATAGTCTGGCCGCAGAACACTGAAGCTTTCTTT
>NA|TRBD1|TRBV18|TRBJ1-2
CASSPPAVFMGQNYGYTF
TGTGCCAGCTCACCACCGGCTGTGTTTATGGGACAGAACTATGGCTACACCTTC
>once|TRBD1|TRBV6-5|TRBJ2-7
CASLKRDRDEQYF
TGTGCCAGCTTAAAAAGGGACAGGGACGAGCAGTACTTC
>NA|NA|TRBV6-5|TRBJ2-4
CASSYQGPIGIQYF
TGTGCCAGCAGTTACCAGGGCCCAATAGGCATTCAGTACTTC
>NA|TRBD2|TRBV19|TRBJ2-5
CASSSGRAGETQYF
TGTGCCAGTAGTAGCGGGAGGGCCGGTGAGACCCAGTACTTC
>NA|TRBD2|TRBV5-6|TRBJ2-3
CASSFRAGLSTDTQYF
TGTGCCAGCAGCTTTCGAGCGGGGCTCAGCACAGATACGCAGTATTTT
>NA|NA|TRBV28|TRBJ1-3
CASSKTALNTIYF
TGTGCCAGCAGTAAGACAGCGTTGAACACCATATATTTT
>NA|NA|TRBV6-2/TRBV6-3|TRBJ2-3
CASSYESGDSTDTQYF
TGTGCCAGCAGTTACGAGTCGGGAGATAGCACAGATACGCAGTATTTT
>once|NA|TRBV12-3/TRBV12-4|TRBJ2-1
CASTSGALNEQFF
TGTGCCAGCACCTCAGGGGCGCTCAATGAGCAGTTCTTC
>NA|TRBD2|TRBV6-5|TRBJ2-7
CASRKLTSVSYEQYF
TGTGCCAGCAGGAAACTCACTAGCGTCTCCTACGAGCAGTACTTC
>NA|NA|TRBV18|TRBJ1-4
CASSPGVSRGFDEKLFF
TGTGCCAGCTCACCGGGTGTGTCGAGGGGATTTGATGAAAAACTGTTTTTT
>NA|TRBD1|TRBV4-3|TRBJ1-2
CASSPGTGIYGYTF
TGCGCCAGCAGTCCCGGGACAGGGATTTATGGCTACACCTTC
>NA|NA|TRBV3-1/TRBV3-2|TRBJ1-6
CASSLRGGNSPLHF
TGTGCCAGCAGCCTTCGAGGCGGCAATTCACCCCTCCACTTT
>once|TRBD1|TRBV24-1|TRBJ2-1
CATSDGRGRRNEQFF
TGTGCCACCAGTGATGGTAGGGGGCGTAGGAATGAGCAGTTCTTC
>NA|NA|TRBV5-8|TRBJ1-1
CASSITRGGGGRTEAFF
TGTGCCAGCAGCATAACGCGAGGGGGGGGCGGACGCACTGAAGCTTTCTTT
>once|NA|TRBV2|TRBJ2-5
CASIRATAYEETQYF
TGTGCCAGCATTAGGGCCACAGCCTATGAAGAGACCCAGTACTTC
>NA|NA|TRBV11-1|TRBJ2-7
CASSLDGSGSYEQYF
TGTGCCAGCAGCTTAGATGGTAGCGGCTCCTACGAGCAGTACTTC
>NA|NA|TRBV30|TRBJ1-3
CACAHPGTIYF
TGTGCCTGCGCCCACCCTGGGACCATATATTTT
>NA|NA|TRBV5-6|TRBJ1-2
CASSPTGPPYGYTF
TGTGCCAGCAGCCCCACAGGGCCCCCTTATGGCTACACCTTC
>NA|NA|TRBV6-2/TRBV6-3|TRBJ2-3
CASSPTTDTQYF
TGTGCCAGCAGTCCAACCACAGATACGCAGTATTTT
>NA|NA|TRBV19|TRBJ1-2
CASSPRQDANYGYTF
TGTGCCAGTAGTCCTCGACAGGACGCTAACTATGGCTACACCTTC
>NA|NA|TRBV7-8|TRBJ2-3
CANSLANSGYTDTQYF
TGTGCCAACAGCTTAGCGAACTCGGGTTACACAGATACGCAGTATTTT
>NA|TRBD2|TRBV19|TRBJ2-7
CASSRSRGDSYEQYF
TGTGCCAGTAGTAGGTCTCGGGGGGACTCCTACGAGCAGTACTTC
>once|NA|TRBV7-9|TRBJ1-2
CASSLALGLYGYTF
TGTGCCAGCAGCTTAGCGCTGGGCCTCTATGGCTACACCTTC
>NA|NA|TRBV4-1|TRBJ1-5
CASSPQTDSNQPQHF
TGCGCCAGCAGCCCTCAGACAGATAGCAATCAGCCCCAGCATTTT
>NA|TRBD2|TRBV30|TRBJ2-5
CAWGGLALGETQYF
TGTGCCTGGGGGGGACTAGCGCTCGGAGAGACCCAGTACTTC
>NA|TRBD1|TRBV19|TRBJ1-2
CASSEPGQGNYGYTF
TGTGCCAGTAGTGAACCGGGACAGGGCAACTATGGCTACACCTTC
>NA|NA|TRBV28|TRBJ2-7
CASSFSLSYEQYF
TGTGCCAGCAGTTTTTCCCTATCCTACGAGCAGTACTTC
>NA|NA|TRBV4-1|TRBJ1-4
CASSAAFSRGAGEKLFF
TGCGCCAGCAGCGCTGCCTTCTCCCGGGGGGCAGGGGAAAAACTGTTTTTT